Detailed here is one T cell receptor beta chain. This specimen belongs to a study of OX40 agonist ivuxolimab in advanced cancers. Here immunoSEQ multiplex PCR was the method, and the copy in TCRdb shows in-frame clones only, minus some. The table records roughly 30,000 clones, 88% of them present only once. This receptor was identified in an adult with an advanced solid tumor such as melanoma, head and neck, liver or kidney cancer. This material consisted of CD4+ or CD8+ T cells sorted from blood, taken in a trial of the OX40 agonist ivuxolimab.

The CDR3 region has the DNA TGTGCCAGCAGTTTTCAGGGCCCCTACGAGCAGTACTTC. It translates to CASSFQGPYEQYF. The V gene is TRBV28, the J gene TRBJ2-7; D might be TRBD1 (5 bases). Germline values: CDR1 MDHEN, CDR2 SYDVKM. V was shortened by 3 bases and J by 2 bases, with 8 bases between the two germline ends. The CDR3 is made up of 13 amino acids.